Below are 4 T cell receptor beta chains sequenced from a single sample in a study of blood T cell repertoires in COVID-19. The data were produced by immunoSEQ multiplex PCR, yet TCRdb's version contains in-frame clones alone and is incomplete. This sample carries 200,000 or so clones, 84% of them seen once, and the ten largest clones take roughly 5%. Sequenced: peripheral blood. The receptor source for this set is a woman in her 70s with active or convalescent COVID-19.

The table lists this clone with a few counts. The chain joins TRBV19 to TRBJ2-5; D possibly corresponds to TRBD1 (5 bases). The germline V gene has CDR1 LNHDA and CDR2 SQIVND (reference sequence). Trimming removed 0 bases from V and 0 bases from J, with 14 bases in between. CDR3 length equals 17 residues. CDR3 residues: CASSIEPQGGYQETQYF. In DNA, the CDR3 is TGTGCCAGTAGTATAGAACCCCAGGGTGGTTACCAAGAGACCCAGTACTTC.

This chain links TRBV29-1 with TRBJ2-7; D may be TRBD1 (5 bases). This CDR3 spans 15 amino acids. CDR1 and CDR2 from the germline V gene are SQVTM and ANQGSEA. V was trimmed by 3 bases and J by 1 base, leaving 16 bases between them. Written as DNA, the CDR3 is TGCAGCGTTGAGTTATATCGGCAGGGATCCTACGAGCAGTACTTC. Its protein is CSVELYRQGSYEQYF.

This clone was found once. The chain recombines TRBV11-3 with TRBJ2-1, with D tentatively TRBD2 (6 bases). Germline CDR1 and CDR2: SGHNT and YENEEA. This CDR3 has 16 amino acids. Trimming left V 5 bases short and J 4 bases short, with 18 bases between. CDR3 bases: TGTGCCAGCAGCGACTCGGACAAAGGGAGGTACAATGAGCAGTTCTTC. Residues: CASSDSDKGRYNEQFF.

The chain joins TRBV6-5 to TRBJ1-1, with D possibly TRBD1 on 5 matching bases. CDR1 is MNHEY, CDR2 SVGAGI, per germline. The CDR3 loop spans 13 amino acids. V gave up 8 bases and J gave up 11 bases, with 21 bases separating them. Here the CDR3 DNA reads TGTGCCAGCTATGCGGCAGGGCATAAGGGGGCTTTCTTT. The encoded protein is CASYAAGHKGAFF.